This T cell receptor beta chain was documented in a study of chemoradiotherapy in HPV16-positive cancers. Study context: Candidate HPV-specific T-cell clones and common TCR motifs came from functional assays in a couple of HPV16-positive patients. Regarding the study as a whole: Only a couple of HPV16-positive patients supplied the functional HPV-specificity definition. Candidate HPV-specific clones and E7-related TCR motifs grew in tumor during treatment.

The assay was immunoSEQ multiplex PCR, and TCRdb's table has in-frame clones only and misses some. In the table there are approximately 10,000 clones, just under 80% of which are singletons. With regard to this clone: Its cognate antigen is unknown.

The germline CDR1 and CDR2 sequences are SNHLY and FYNNEI. This CDR3 contains 13 residues. The V segment lost 6 bases and the J segment 6 bases; nucleotides outside the gene matches: 4. The chain has TRBV2 and TRBJ1-2; 10 bases fit TRBD1. This specimen was taken from a patient who underwent chemoradiotherapy. The source is a human donor with HPV-associated anogenital cancer. The CDR3 region has the DNA TGTGCCAGCAGGACAGGGGGCGTCGATGGCTACACCTTC. Encoded protein: CASRTGGVDGYTF.